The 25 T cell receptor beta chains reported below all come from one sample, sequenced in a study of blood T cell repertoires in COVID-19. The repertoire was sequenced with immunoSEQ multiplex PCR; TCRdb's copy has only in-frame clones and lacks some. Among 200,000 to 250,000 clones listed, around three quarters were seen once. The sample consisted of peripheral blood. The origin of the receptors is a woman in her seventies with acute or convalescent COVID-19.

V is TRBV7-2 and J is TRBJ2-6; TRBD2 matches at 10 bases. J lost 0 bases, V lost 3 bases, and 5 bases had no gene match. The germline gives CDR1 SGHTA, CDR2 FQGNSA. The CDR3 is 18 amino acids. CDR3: CASSFSGRWDSGANVLTF. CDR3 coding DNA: TGTGCCAGCAGCTTTAGCGGGAGGTGGGACTCTGGGGCCAACGTCCTGACTTTC.

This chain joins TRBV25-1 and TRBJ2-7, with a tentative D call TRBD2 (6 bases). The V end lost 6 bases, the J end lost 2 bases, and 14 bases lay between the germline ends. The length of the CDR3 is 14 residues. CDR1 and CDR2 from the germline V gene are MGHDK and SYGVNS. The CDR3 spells CASSPRGGTYEQYF. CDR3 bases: TGTGCCAGCAGCCCCCGAGGAGGGACCTACGAGCAGTACTTC.

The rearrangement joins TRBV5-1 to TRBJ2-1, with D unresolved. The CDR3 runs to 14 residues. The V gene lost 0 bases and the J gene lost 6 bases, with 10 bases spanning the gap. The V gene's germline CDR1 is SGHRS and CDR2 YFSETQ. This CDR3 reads CASSLGSATNEQFF. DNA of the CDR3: TGCGCCAGCAGCTTGGGCAGCGCTACCAATGAGCAGTTCTTC.

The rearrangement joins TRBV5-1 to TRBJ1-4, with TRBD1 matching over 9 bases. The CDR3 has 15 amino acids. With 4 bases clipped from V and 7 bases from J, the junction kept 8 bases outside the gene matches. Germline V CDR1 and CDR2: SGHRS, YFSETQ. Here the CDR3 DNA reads TGCGCCAGCAGCCTTGGGACAGGGTTGGGTGAAAAACTGTTTTTT. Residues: CASSLGTGLGEKLFF.

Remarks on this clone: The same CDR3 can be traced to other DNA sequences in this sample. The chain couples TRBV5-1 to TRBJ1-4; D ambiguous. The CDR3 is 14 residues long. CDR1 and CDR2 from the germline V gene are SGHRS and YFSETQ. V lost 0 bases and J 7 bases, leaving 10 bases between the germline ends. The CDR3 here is CASSLGGLGEKLFF. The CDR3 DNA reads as TGCGCCAGCAGCTTGGGAGGGCTAGGTGAAAAACTGTTTTTT.

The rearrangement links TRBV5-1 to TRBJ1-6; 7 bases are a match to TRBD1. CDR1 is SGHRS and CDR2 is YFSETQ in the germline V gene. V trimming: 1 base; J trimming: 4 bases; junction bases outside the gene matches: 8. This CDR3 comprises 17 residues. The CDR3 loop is CASSLTGTAQYNSPLHF. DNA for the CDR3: TGCGCCAGCAGCTTGACCGGGACAGCCCAATATAATTCACCCCTCCACTTT. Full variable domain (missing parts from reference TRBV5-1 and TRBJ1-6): KAGVTQTPRYLIKTRGQQVTLSCSPISGHRSVSWYQQTPGQGLQFLFEYFSETQRNKGNFPGRFSGRQFSNSRSEMNVSTLELGDSALYLCASSLTGTAQYNSPLHFGNGTRLTVT.

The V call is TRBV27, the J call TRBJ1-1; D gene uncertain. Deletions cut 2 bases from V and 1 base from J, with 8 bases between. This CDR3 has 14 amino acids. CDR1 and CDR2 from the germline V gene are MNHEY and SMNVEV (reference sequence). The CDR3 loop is CASSLLAQNTEAFF. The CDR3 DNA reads TGTGCCAGCAGTTTACTCGCGCAGAACACTGAAGCTTTCTTT.

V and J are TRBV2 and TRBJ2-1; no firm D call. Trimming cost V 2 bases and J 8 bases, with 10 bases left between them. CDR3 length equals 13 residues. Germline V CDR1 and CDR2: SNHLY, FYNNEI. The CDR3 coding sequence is TGTGCCAGCAGTGAAATTAGAGGCTATGAGCAGTTCTTC. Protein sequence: CASSEIRGYEQFF.

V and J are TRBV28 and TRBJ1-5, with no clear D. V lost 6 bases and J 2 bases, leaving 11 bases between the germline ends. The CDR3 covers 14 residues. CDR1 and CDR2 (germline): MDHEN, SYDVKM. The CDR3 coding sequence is TGTGCCAGCAGACGTACACGGGGCAATCAGCCCCAGCATTTT. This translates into CASRRTRGNQPQHF.

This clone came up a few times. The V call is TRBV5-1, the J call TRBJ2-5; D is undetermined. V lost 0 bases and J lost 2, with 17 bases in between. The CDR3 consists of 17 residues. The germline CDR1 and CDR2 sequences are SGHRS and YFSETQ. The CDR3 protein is CASSLEPSSVLQETQYF. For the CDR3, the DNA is TGCGCCAGCAGCTTGGAGCCCTCCAGCGTTTTACAAGAGACCCAGTACTTC.

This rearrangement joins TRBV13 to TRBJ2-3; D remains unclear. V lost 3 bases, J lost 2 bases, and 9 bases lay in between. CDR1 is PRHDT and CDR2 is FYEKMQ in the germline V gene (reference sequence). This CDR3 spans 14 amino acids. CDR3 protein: CASSLGRITDTQYF. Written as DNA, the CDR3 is TGTGCCAGCAGCTTGGGCAGAATCACAGATACGCAGTATTTT.

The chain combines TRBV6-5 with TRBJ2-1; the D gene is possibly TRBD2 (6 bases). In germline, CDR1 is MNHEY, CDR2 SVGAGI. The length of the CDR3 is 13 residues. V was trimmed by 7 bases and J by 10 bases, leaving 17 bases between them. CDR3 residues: CASIGGSLREQFF. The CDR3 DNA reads TGTGCCAGCATCGGGGGATCCTTGCGGGAGCAGTTCTTC.

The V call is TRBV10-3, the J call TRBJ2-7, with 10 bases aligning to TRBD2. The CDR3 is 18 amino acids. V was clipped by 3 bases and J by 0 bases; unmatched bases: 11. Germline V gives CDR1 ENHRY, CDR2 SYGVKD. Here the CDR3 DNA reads TGTGCCATCAGTGACGCTATAAATAGCGGGAGGAACTCCTACGAGCAGTACTTC. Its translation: CAISDAINSGRNSYEQYF.

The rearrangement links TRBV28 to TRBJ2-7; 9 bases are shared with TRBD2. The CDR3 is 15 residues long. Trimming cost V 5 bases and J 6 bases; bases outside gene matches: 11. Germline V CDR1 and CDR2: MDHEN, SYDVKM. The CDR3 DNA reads TGTGCCAGCAGTCCACCAACTAGCGGGTTCGGCGAGCAGTACTTC. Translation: CASSPPTSGFGEQYF.

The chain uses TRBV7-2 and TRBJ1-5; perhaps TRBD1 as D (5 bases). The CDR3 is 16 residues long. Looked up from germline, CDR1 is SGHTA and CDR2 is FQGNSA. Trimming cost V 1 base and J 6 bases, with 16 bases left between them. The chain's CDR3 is CASSLGGDRRVQPQHF. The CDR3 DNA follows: TGTGCCAGCAGCTTAGGGGGGGACCGGCGGGTTCAGCCCCAGCATTTT.

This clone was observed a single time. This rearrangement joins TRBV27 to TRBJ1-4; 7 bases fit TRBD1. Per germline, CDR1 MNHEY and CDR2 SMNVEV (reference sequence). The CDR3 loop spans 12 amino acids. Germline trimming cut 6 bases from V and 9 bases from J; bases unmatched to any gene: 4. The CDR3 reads CASSRQGQKLFF. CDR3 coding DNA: TGTGCCAGCAGCCGACAGGGTCAAAAACTGTTTTTT.

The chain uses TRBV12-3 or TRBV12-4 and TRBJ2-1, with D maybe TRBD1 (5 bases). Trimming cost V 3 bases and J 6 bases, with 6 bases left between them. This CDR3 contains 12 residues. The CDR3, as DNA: TGTGCCAGCAGTTTGGACATCAATGAGCAGTTCTTC. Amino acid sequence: CASSLDINEQFF.

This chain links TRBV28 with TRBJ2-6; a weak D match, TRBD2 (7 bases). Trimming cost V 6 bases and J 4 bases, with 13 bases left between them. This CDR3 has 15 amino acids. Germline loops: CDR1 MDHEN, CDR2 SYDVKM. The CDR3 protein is CASSGGGAGANVLTF. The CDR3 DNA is TGTGCCAGCAGCGGTGGGGGGGCCGGGGCCAACGTCCTGACTTTC. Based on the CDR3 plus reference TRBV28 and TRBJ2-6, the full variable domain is DVKVTQSSRYLVKRTGEKVFLECVQDMDHENMFWYRQDPGLGLRLIYFSYDVKMKEKGDIPEGYSVSREKKERFSLILESASTNQTSMYLCASSGGGAGANVLTFGAGSRLTVL.

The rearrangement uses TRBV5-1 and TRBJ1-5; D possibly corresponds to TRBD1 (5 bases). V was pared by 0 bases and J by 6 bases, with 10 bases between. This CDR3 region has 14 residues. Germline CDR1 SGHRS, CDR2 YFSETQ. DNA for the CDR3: TGCGCCAGCAGCTTGGTGGGGGGGAGTCAGCCCCAGCATTTT. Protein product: CASSLVGGSQPQHF.

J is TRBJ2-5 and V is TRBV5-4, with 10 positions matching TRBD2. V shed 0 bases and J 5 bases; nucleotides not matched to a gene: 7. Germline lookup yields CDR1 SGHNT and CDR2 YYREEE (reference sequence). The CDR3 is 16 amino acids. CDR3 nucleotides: TGTGCCAGCAGCTTGGTCAGCGGGAGGGCCGGGGAGACCCAGTACTTC. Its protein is CASSLVSGRAGETQYF.

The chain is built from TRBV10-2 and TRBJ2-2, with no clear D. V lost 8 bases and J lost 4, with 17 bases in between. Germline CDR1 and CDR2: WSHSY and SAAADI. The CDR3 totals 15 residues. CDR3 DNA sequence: TGCGCCAGCTCCCTAACCCGCCCCGTCACCGGGGAGCTGTTTTTT. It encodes CASSLTRPVTGELFF.

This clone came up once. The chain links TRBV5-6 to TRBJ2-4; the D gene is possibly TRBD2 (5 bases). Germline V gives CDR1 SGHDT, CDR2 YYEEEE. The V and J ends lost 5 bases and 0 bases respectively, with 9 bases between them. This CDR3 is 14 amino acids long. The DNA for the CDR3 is TGTGCCAGCAGTTCGGGAATAGCCAAAAACATTCAGTACTTC. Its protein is CASSSGIAKNIQYF. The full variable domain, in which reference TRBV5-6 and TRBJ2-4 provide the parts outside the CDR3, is DAGVTQSPTHLIKTRGQQVTLRCSPKSGHDTVSWYQQALGQGPQFIFQYYEEEERQRGNFPDRFSGHQFPNYSSELNVNALLLGDSALYLCASSSGIAKNIQYFGAGTRLSVL.

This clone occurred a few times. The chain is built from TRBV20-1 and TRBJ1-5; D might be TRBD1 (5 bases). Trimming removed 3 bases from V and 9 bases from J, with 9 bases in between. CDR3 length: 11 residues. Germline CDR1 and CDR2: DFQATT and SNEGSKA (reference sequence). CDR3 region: CSASPTGPQHF. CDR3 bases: TGCAGTGCTAGTCCCACAGGGCCCCAGCATTTT.

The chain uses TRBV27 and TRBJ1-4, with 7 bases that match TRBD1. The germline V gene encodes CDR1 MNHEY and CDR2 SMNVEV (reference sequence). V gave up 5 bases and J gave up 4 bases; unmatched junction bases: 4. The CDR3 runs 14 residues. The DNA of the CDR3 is TGTGCCAGCAGTACCAGACAGGGTAATGAAAAACTGTTTTTT. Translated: CASSTRQGNEKLFF.

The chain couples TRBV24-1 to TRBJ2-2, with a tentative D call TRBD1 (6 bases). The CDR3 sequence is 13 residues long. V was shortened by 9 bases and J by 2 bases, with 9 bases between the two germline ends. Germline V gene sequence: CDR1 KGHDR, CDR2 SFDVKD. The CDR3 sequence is CATRQENTGELFF. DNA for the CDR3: TGTGCCACCCGACAGGAAAACACCGGGGAGCTGTTTTTT.